This T cell receptor beta chain was recorded in a study of cytomegalovirus exposure and HLA in healthy donors. Overall study results and limits: Diagnosis of cytomegalovirus status made by the classifier reportedly showed high specificity and sensitivity.

A remark on this clone: Its antigen is currently unknown.

Assay: immunoSEQ multiplex PCR; the TCRdb copy retains only in-frame clones and omits some. This sample has roughly 70,000 clones, with 94% found just once. The donors were members of the validation cohort, which comprised around 110 subjects and was separate from the first cohort of about 700 subjects. Germline loops: CDR1 MRHNA, CDR2 SNTAGT. V was pared by 0 bases and J by 4 bases, with 0 bases of the junction left unmatched. The CDR3 runs 15 residues. The clonotype originates from a young man in good health and CMV-seropositive. The sample comprised PBMCs. The chain recombines TRBV6-4 with TRBJ2-6, with 7 bases aligning to TRBD1. Written as DNA, the CDR3 is TGTGCCAGCAGTGACTCGACAGGGGGGGCCAACGTCCTGACTTTC. Protein sequence: CASSDSTGGANVLTF.